A single sample is the source of the 22 T cell receptor beta chains below, sequenced in a study of blood T cell repertoires in COVID-19. The data were produced by immunoSEQ multiplex PCR, yet TCRdb's version contains in-frame clones alone and is incomplete. The sample records 25,000 to 35,000 clones, 85% being singletons. The sequenced material came from peripheral blood. The receptor source for this set is a human donor in a cohort sampled during active COVID-19.

The CDR3 DNA reads TGTGCCAGCAGTGACGGCATGCAGGATGAGCAGTTCTTC. Its protein is CASSDGMQDEQFF. The genes are TRBV2 and TRBJ2-1; no clear D gene. Germline CDR1 is SNHLY and CDR2 is FYNNEI. V lost 3 bases to trimming and J lost 8 bases, with 11 bases between them. The CDR3 spans 13 residues.

There are a few counts of this clone. The chain uses TRBV3-1 (or the pseudogene TRBV3-2) and TRBJ1-2, with 8 nucleotides matching TRBD1. V lost 4 bases and J lost 4; bases outside the gene matches: 5. Germline assignment: CDR1 LGHDT and CDR2 YNNKEL (reference sequence). The CDR3 is made up of 14 amino acids. Written as DNA, the CDR3 is TGTGCCAGCAGCCGGGCAGGGGGCAGCTATGGCTACACCTTC. This encodes CASSRAGGSYGYTF.

The chain combines TRBV14 with TRBJ2-3; weak D call: TRBD2 (6 bases). V lost 6 bases to trimming and J lost 5 bases, with 15 bases between them. The CDR3 runs to 14 residues. CDR1 and CDR2 from the germline V gene are SGHDN and FVKESK. CDR3 sequence (DNA): TGTGCCAGCAGAGGGTGGCGGGGTGAAGATACGCAGTATTTT. Protein sequence: CASRGWRGEDTQYF.

The rearrangement uses TRBV19 and TRBJ1-2; D gene uncertain. The CDR3 sequence is 14 residues long. Trimming took 6 bases from V and 2 from J, leaving 13 bases between them. Germline loops: CDR1 LNHDA, CDR2 SQIVND (reference sequence). DNA for the CDR3: TGTGCCAGTAGAATTGGGCCCTTGAACTATGGCTACACCTTC. Residues: CASRIGPLNYGYTF.

CDR3 DNA: TGCGCCAGCAGCCCCACAGGGGGAGCTTACTACGAGCAGTACTTC. Amino acids: CASSPTGGAYYEQYF. The chain joins TRBV5-1 to TRBJ2-7, with 8 bases identical to TRBD1. Unmatched junction bases numbered 9, after V lost 4 bases and J lost 3 bases. Germline V gives CDR1 SGHRS, CDR2 YFSETQ. There are 15 residues in the CDR3.

This chain links TRBV7-3 with TRBJ2-1, with D possibly being TRBD1 (7 bases). The V gene's germline CDR1 is SGHTA and CDR2 FQGTGA. CDR3 length: 15 amino acids. V was clipped by 5 bases and J by 1 base, with 12 bases between them. CDR3 sequence: CASSIQGGSYNEQFF. DNA of the CDR3: TGTGCCAGCAGCATCCAGGGGGGATCCTACAATGAGCAGTTCTTC.

The chain joins TRBV7-3 to TRBJ2-7; tentatively, D is TRBD1 (6 bases). The CDR3 contains 14 residues. Germline CDR1 reads SGHTA; CDR2 reads FQGTGA. The V gene lost 4 bases and the J gene lost 5 bases, with 15 bases spanning the gap. This CDR3 is CASSSALQGNEQYF. In DNA, the CDR3 is TGTGCCAGCAGCTCAGCCTTACAGGGCAACGAGCAGTACTTC.

The rearrangement joins TRBV12-5 to TRBJ1-1; D uncertain. Trimming removed 0 bases at V and 3 bases at J, with 5 bases between. The germline V gene encodes CDR1 LGHNT and CDR2 FRNRAP. The CDR3 contains 13 residues. The CDR3 here is CASGLVEHTEAFF. In DNA form, the CDR3 reads TGTGCTAGTGGTTTGGTTGAGCACACTGAAGCTTTCTTT.

The sample holds a few counts of this clone. The CDR3 sequence: CASSLWTNDGYTF. The DNA of the CDR3 is TGTGCCAGCAGCTTATGGACTAATGATGGCTACACCTTC. This chain connects TRBV5-4 to TRBJ1-2; D remains ambiguous. V gave up 2 bases and J gave up 6 bases, with 11 bases separating them. Germline CDR1 reads SGHNT; CDR2 reads YYREEE (reference sequence). The CDR3 sequence is 13 residues long.

The chain links TRBV2 to TRBJ1-5; D remains unclear. The length of the CDR3 is 11 residues. From germline, CDR1 is SNHLY and CDR2 FYNNEI. Trimming pared 7 bases from V and 13 bases from J, leaving 14 bases between. CDR3 sequence (DNA): TGTGCCAGCAACGGGGTTGGTGGGCAGCATTTT. This codes for CASNGVGGQHF.

The V and J genes are TRBV3-1 (or the pseudogene TRBV3-2) and TRBJ2-5; 8 bases are a match to TRBD2. The V and J ends lost 3 bases and 7 bases, in that order; junction bases with no gene match: 13. Germline CDR1 reads LGHDT; CDR2 reads YNNKEL (reference sequence). This CDR3 comprises 16 residues. The CDR3: CASSQGGGTQGRTQYF. Written as DNA, the CDR3 is TGTGCCAGCAGCCAGGGCGGGGGGACTCAAGGACGGACCCAGTACTTC.

The genes are TRBV19 and TRBJ1-5; D possibly corresponds to TRBD1 (5 bases). This CDR3 is 14 amino acids long. Germline V gene sequence: CDR1 LNHDA, CDR2 SQIVND (reference sequence). V was clipped by 2 bases and J by 8 bases, with 13 bases between them. CDR3 sequence reads: CASSIWGREEPQHF. CDR3 DNA: TGTGCCAGTAGTATATGGGGCAGGGAGGAGCCCCAGCATTTT.

J is TRBJ2-1 and V is TRBV6-5, with D perhaps matching TRBD2 (6 bases). Germline V gives CDR1 MNHEY, CDR2 SVGAGI. The CDR3 runs to 14 residues. The germline V and J ends were trimmed by 7 bases and 8 bases, with 18 bases remaining between them. The CDR3 coding sequence is TGTGCCAGCACCCTCGGGCCCTGGGAGGATGAGCAGTTCTTC. Protein sequence: CASTLGPWEDEQFF.

The chain employs TRBV28 and TRBJ2-7; TRBD1 might be the D (6 bases). With 5 bases removed from V and 4 bases from J, the gap between germline ends came to 21 bases. This CDR3 comprises 16 residues. From germline, CDR1 is MDHEN and CDR2 SYDVKM. The DNA for the CDR3 is TGTGCCAGCAGTCCCACAGGGTTAGGTGTGTCATACGAGCAGTACTTC. Amino acid sequence: CASSPTGLGVSYEQYF. Combining the CDR3 with reference TRBV28 and TRBJ2-7 gives the whole variable domain DVKVTQSSRYLVKRTGEKVFLECVQDMDHENMFWYRQDPGLGLRLIYFSYDVKMKEKGDIPEGYSVSREKKERFSLILESASTNQTSMYLCASSPTGLGVSYEQYFGPGTRLTVT.

The chain joins TRBV6-6 to TRBJ2-1, with 14 bases that match TRBD2. This CDR3 has 15 amino acids. Germline CDR1 and CDR2: MNHNY and SVGAGI (reference sequence). V was clipped by 6 bases and J by 8 bases; unmatched bases: 6. CDR3 region: CASSRLAGGRYEQFF. Written as DNA, the CDR3 is TGTGCCAGCAGCCGACTAGCGGGGGGGCGGTATGAGCAGTTCTTC.

The gene calls are TRBV10-2 and TRBJ2-1; D remains unclear. Germline V lookup: CDR1 WSHSY, CDR2 SAAADI. V shed 6 bases and J shed 0 bases, with 9 bases lying between them. There are 14 residues in the CDR3. The CDR3 region is CASRELSSYNEQFF. The CDR3 region has the DNA TGCGCCAGCAGAGAACTAAGCTCCTACAATGAGCAGTTCTTC.

The chain links TRBV27 to TRBJ1-1; D call uncertain. V lost 2 bases, J lost 0 bases, and 10 bases lay in between. CDR3 length: 15 amino acids. Germline CDR1 MNHEY, CDR2 SMNVEV (reference sequence). CDR3 DNA sequence: TGTGCCAGCAGTTTAGTGGCCGCGGTGAACACTGAAGCTTTCTTT. Translating gives CASSLVAAVNTEAFF.

This clone was counted a single time. The rearrangement links TRBV2 to TRBJ2-7; D perhaps matches TRBD2 (6 bases). V lost 5 bases to trimming and J lost 4 bases, with 24 bases between them. The germline gives CDR1 SNHLY, CDR2 FYNNEI. The length of the CDR3 is 17 residues. Here the CDR3 DNA reads TGTGCCAGCAGTACCCGAACTTGGGGGGACTCCCTTTACGAGCAGTACTTC. Residues: CASSTRTWGDSLYEQYF.

V is TRBV12-3 or TRBV12-4 and J is TRBJ2-5; D is perhaps TRBD2 (6 bases). Trimming pared 5 bases from V and 5 bases from J, leaving 12 bases between. CDR3 length equals 13 residues. CDR3 sequence (DNA): TGTGCCAGCAGTCCCCTGGGGACTGAGACCCAGTACTTC. Residues: CASSPLGTETQYF.

In this sample, this clone turned up once. The V gene is TRBV9, the J gene TRBJ2-5; TRBD2 might be the D (7 bases). Trimming removed 4 bases at V and 0 bases at J, with 16 bases between. Germline CDR1 SGDLS, CDR2 YYNGEE. This CDR3 is built from 16 residues. The CDR3 DNA sequence: TGTGCCAGCAGCTCCGGGGGCGGGGGTAACCAAGAGACCCAGTACTTC. Amino acid sequence: CASSSGGGGNQETQYF.

This chain connects TRBV4-3 to TRBJ2-2; D is perhaps TRBD2 (6 bases). V dropped 3 bases and J dropped 9 bases, with 20 bases sitting between them. This CDR3 contains 16 residues. Looked up from germline, CDR1 is LGHNA and CDR2 is YSLEER. The CDR3 bases are TGCGCCAGCAGCCAGGCATCCGGGACGGGGGACCGGGAGCTGTTTTTT. This gives the protein CASSQASGTGDRELFF.

The chain is built from TRBV18 and TRBJ2-3, with TRBD2 matching 8 bases. CDR3 size: 17 residues. The ends lost 0 bases at V and 3 bases at J; junction bases unmatched: 8. Germline lookup yields CDR1 KGHSH and CDR2 LQKENI. The CDR3 reads CASSPPRELAGTDTQYF. The CDR3 coding sequence is TGTGCCAGCTCACCACCGCGAGAATTAGCGGGAACAGATACGCAGTATTTT.